The T cell receptor (beta chain) described here comes from a study of vaccination effects on CD4 cells after COVID-19. Findings and caveats of the study: There was only 1 of 255 vaccine-induced clones in healthy vaccinees that cross-reacted with common cold coronaviruses. Substantial clonal contraction characterized both infection- and vaccine-induced clones late after vaccination.

The V and J ends lost 5 bases and 5 bases respectively, with 8 bases between them. The CDR3 length is 12 residues. Germline V gene lookup returns CDR1 WSHSY and CDR2 SAAADI. On this clone itself: Its matching antigen is unknown.

Prior to sequencing, the ViraFEST assay stimulated PBMC with viral peptide pools, which expanded the antigen-specific CD4+ T cells. With more than 9 days of culture completed, CD4+ T cells were isolated. Vaccine recipients lacked prior SARS-CoV-2 infection and had negative nucleocapsid antibodies. Peptides at roughly 10 ug/ml and IL-2 at about 10 IU/ml were added to around 2 million PBMC per well. Only in-frame clones appear in the TCRdb table, and some are missing; sequencing was by immunoSEQ multiplex PCR. The table includes about 21,000 clones, roughly two thirds detected once. The material was CD4+ T cells from PBMCs cultured with HCoV-NL63 spike peptides, obtained before COVID-19 vaccination. This clonotype was sampled from a human donor who received a COVID-19 vaccine. The chain carries TRBV10-2 and TRBJ2-3; D is uncertain. The CDR3 coding sequence is TGCGCCAGCAGTCTCGGCGGAGATACGCAGTATTTT. Encoded protein: CASSLGGDTQYF.